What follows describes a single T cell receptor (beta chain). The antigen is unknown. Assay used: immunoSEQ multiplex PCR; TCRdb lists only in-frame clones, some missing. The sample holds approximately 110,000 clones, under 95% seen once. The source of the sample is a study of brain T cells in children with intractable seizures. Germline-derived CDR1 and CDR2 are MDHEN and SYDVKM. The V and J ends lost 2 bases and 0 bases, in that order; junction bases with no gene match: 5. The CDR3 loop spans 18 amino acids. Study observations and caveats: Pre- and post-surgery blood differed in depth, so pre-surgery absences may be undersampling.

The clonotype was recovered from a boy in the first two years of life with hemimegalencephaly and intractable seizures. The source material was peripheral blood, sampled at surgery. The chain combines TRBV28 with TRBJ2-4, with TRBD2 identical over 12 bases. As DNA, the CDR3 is TGTGCCAGCAGTTTACCTAGCGGGAGGGCCCCAGCCAAAAACATTCAGTACTTC. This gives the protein CASSLPSGRAPAKNIQYF.